The 19 T cell receptor beta chains below were found in one sample sequenced in a study of T cell changes during pregnancy in multiple sclerosis. This table comes from immunoSEQ multiplex PCR, and its TCRdb copy is limited to in-frame clones, with some not included. The sample carries over 30,000 clones, 92% recorded once. The material was CD4+ T cells from peripheral blood mononuclear cells, obtained in the third trimester of pregnancy. The receptors derive from a female donor with multiple sclerosis, enrolled in a pregnancy study.

The chain joins TRBV9 to TRBJ2-5; D is possibly TRBD2 (6 bases). The CDR3 is 15 amino acids. Trimming took off 2 bases at V and 5 bases at J, with 16 bases between the two ends. Germline-derived CDR1 and CDR2 are SGDLS and YYNGEE. CDR3 nucleotides: TGTGCCAGCAGCGTTTCAGCAGGGACTGAGGAGACCCAGTACTTC. It is translated as CASSVSAGTEETQYF.

The chain is built from TRBV6-5 and TRBJ2-1; a weak D match, TRBD2 (6 bases). Germline CDR1 is MNHEY and CDR2 is SVGAGI. Deletions cut 6 bases from V and 1 base from J, with 13 bases between. This CDR3 spans 15 amino acids. The CDR3 loop is CASRFTSSSYNEQFF. In nucleotides, the CDR3 is TGTGCCAGCAGATTTACTAGCTCTTCCTACAATGAGCAGTTCTTC.

This clone was counted a few times. The chain couples TRBV4-3 to TRBJ2-2, with D perhaps TRBD2 (5 bases). In germline, CDR1 is LGHNA, CDR2 YSLEER. V lost 3 bases and J 3 bases, leaving 20 bases between the germline ends. The CDR3 is 18 residues long. The chain's CDR3 is CASSHGLPPATDTGELFF. In nucleotides, the CDR3 is TGCGCCAGCAGCCACGGACTTCCCCCCGCGACGGACACCGGGGAGCTGTTTTTT.

The chain employs TRBV6-5 and TRBJ1-2; 10 bases line up with TRBD1. CDR3 size: 15 residues. The V and J ends lost 2 bases and 5 bases, in that order; junction bases with no gene match: 5. Germline values: CDR1 MNHEY, CDR2 SVGAGI. The CDR3 loop is CASSYAEGQGYGYTF. The CDR3 DNA sequence: TGTGCCAGCAGTTACGCAGAGGGACAGGGGTATGGCTACACCTTC.

The chain joins TRBV5-4 to TRBJ2-7; TRBD2 might be the D (6 bases). Germline values: CDR1 SGHNT, CDR2 YYREEE (reference sequence). V dropped 0 bases and J dropped 4 bases, with 17 bases sitting between them. This CDR3 is 16 amino acids long. CDR3: CASSLASTGVGYEQYF. The CDR3 DNA follows: TGTGCCAGCAGCTTGGCGTCGACGGGAGTGGGGTACGAGCAGTACTTC.

V and J are TRBV21-1 and TRBJ1-1; the table's D call, TRBD1, has no DNA check behind it. TRBV21-1 is a pseudogene. The CDR3 length is 16 residues. This CDR3 reads CASTPKAGCGATEAFF. The CDR3 DNA sequence: TGTGCCAGCACTCCGAAGGCCGGGTGTGGGGCCACTGAAGCTTTCTTT.

As to this clone: Relative to the germline gene, one junction end is altered; a read error may explain this. The genes are TRBV5-1 and TRBJ2-5; 15 bases fit TRBD2. This CDR3 contains 16 residues. From germline, CDR1 is SGHRS and CDR2 YFSETQ. In DNA, the CDR3 is TGCGCCAGCAGTTTGGGACTAGCGGGAGGAGAAGAGACCCAGTACTTC. It translates to CASSLGLAGGEETQYF.

The gene calls are TRBV11-2 and TRBJ1-4; possible D gene TRBD1, 6 bases. In germline, CDR1 is SGHAT, CDR2 FQNNGV. The length of the CDR3 is 14 residues. V shed 6 bases and J shed 7 bases, with 15 bases lying between them. CDR3 sequence: CASRPTGKGEKLFF. The CDR3 nucleotides are TGTGCCAGCAGGCCCACAGGGAAAGGTGAAAAACTGTTTTTT.

The chain recombines TRBV19 with TRBJ1-2, with 7 bases identical to TRBD1. The CDR3 runs to 13 residues. J gave up 7 bases and V 4 bases, and 6 bases lay outside the gene matches. CDR1 and CDR2 from the germline V gene are LNHDA and SQIVND (reference sequence). The CDR3 loop reads CASSKDRDGGYTF. The CDR3 nucleotides are TGTGCCAGTAGTAAAGACAGGGATGGTGGCTACACCTTC.

The gene calls are TRBV28 and TRBJ1-1, with TRBD1 identical over 10 bases. The CDR3 totals 12 residues. Per the germline V gene, CDR1 is MDHEN and CDR2 is SYDVKM. V was pared by 7 bases and J by 10 bases, with 6 bases of the junction left unmatched. CDR3: CASKLRTGGAFF. CDR3 nucleotide sequence: TGTGCCAGCAAATTACGGACAGGGGGAGCTTTCTTT.

V and J are TRBV7-2 and TRBJ2-2; 7 nucleotides match TRBD1. With 6 bases clipped from V and 2 bases from J, the junction kept 3 bases outside the gene matches. Germline loops: CDR1 SGHTA, CDR2 FQGNSA. The CDR3 covers 14 residues. Written as DNA, the CDR3 is TGTGCCAGCAGGGACAGGCGTAACACCGGGGAGCTGTTTTTT. Residues: CASRDRRNTGELFF. The full variable domain, with the rest looked up from reference TRBV7-2 and TRBJ2-2, is GAGVSQSPSNKVTEKGKDVELRCDPISGHTALYWYRQSLGQGLEFLIYFQGNSAPDKSGLPSDRFSAERTGGSVSTLTIQRTQQEDSAVYLCASRDRRNTGELFFGEGSRLTVL.

The table lists this clone with a count of one. This sequence joins TRBV5-4 and TRBJ2-7; D is perhaps TRBD2 (6 bases). Trimming removed 0 bases from V and 2 bases from J, with 15 bases in between. This CDR3 has 16 residues. Looked up from germline, CDR1 is SGHNT and CDR2 is YYREEE (reference sequence). The CDR3 DNA reads as TGTGCCAGCAGCTTGGCCAATCGGGCGGGGCCCTACGAGCAGTACTTC. It specifies CASSLANRAGPYEQYF.

V is TRBV19 and J is TRBJ1-5; 7 bases align to TRBD1. The CDR3 is 17 residues long. The germline V gene encodes CDR1 LNHDA and CDR2 SQIVND (reference sequence). The V and J ends lost 9 bases and 2 bases, in that order; junction bases with no gene match: 16. The CDR3 DNA reads TGTGCCAGCCCCTGCTGCGGACAGGCGTTCGGCAATCAGCCCCAGCATTTT. It encodes CASPCCGQAFGNQPQHF. Drawing the rest from reference TRBV19 and TRBJ1-5, the complete variable domain is DGGITQSPKYLFRKEGQNVTLSCEQNLNHDAMYWYRQDPGQGLRLIYYSQIVNDFQKGDIAEGYSVSREKKESFPLTVTSAQKNPTAFYLCASPCCGQAFGNQPQHFGDGTRLSIL.

The chain is built from TRBV5-1 and TRBJ2-3, with TRBD2 matching over 9 bases. The germline V gene encodes CDR1 SGHRS and CDR2 YFSETQ. The trim removed 1 base at V and 2 bases at J, leaving 5 bases unmatched. The CDR3 length is 16 residues. The CDR3 DNA reads TGCGCCAGCAGCTTGCCGACTAGCGGCCTCACAGATACGCAGTATTTT. Protein product: CASSLPTSGLTDTQYF.

The V call is TRBV4-3, the J call TRBJ2-2, with unresolved D. The V gene lost 4 bases and the J gene lost 6 bases, with 12 bases spanning the gap. CDR3 size: 14 residues. The germline V gene encodes CDR1 LGHNA and CDR2 YSLEER. CDR3 bases: TGCGCCAGCAGCCTCGAGTTTGGTTCCGGGGAGCTGTTTTTT. Its translation is CASSLEFGSGELFF.

V usage is TRBV5-1 and J usage is TRBJ2-6; TRBD2 might be the D (5 bases). With 0 bases removed from V and 0 bases from J, the gap between germline ends came to 7 bases. This CDR3 is 16 amino acids long. Germline-derived CDR1 and CDR2 are SGHRS and YFSETQ. CDR3 loop: CASSLAGVSGANVLTF. In DNA form, the CDR3 reads TGCGCCAGCAGCTTGGCCGGGGTCTCTGGGGCCAACGTCCTGACTTTC.

This chain connects TRBV5-1 to TRBJ2-1, with TRBD1 matching 10 bases. This CDR3 has 17 residues. V trimming: 0 bases; J trimming: 6 bases; junction bases outside the gene matches: 9. Germline V gene data show CDR1 as SGHRS and CDR2 as YFSETQ. CDR3 sequence reads: CASSLAPGQGFRNEQFF. CDR3 DNA sequence: TGCGCCAGCAGCTTGGCCCCGGGACAGGGGTTTCGCAATGAGCAGTTCTTC.

J is TRBJ2-7 and V is TRBV9, with TRBD1 identical over 7 bases. There are 15 residues in the CDR3. Per germline, CDR1 SGDLS and CDR2 YYNGEE. Trimming took 0 bases from V and 5 from J; bases not matched to a gene: 8. CDR3 DNA sequence: TGTGCCAGCAGCGTAGGACAGGGACGGATCAACGAGCAGTACTTC. Amino acid sequence: CASSVGQGRINEQYF.

The chain is built from TRBV4-1 and TRBJ1-5; TRBD1 matches 7 bases. The V gene end was trimmed by 3 bases and the J gene end by 3 bases; junction bases not matched to a gene: 5. CDR3 length equals 15 residues. CDR1 is MGHRA, CDR2 YSYEKL, per germline. As DNA, the CDR3 is TGCGCCAGCAGCCACGCCGGGACAGTCAATCAGCCCCAGCATTTT. Its translation is CASSHAGTVNQPQHF.